The rows below give T cell receptor beta chains drawn from one sample of a study of T-cell reconstitution after alpha-beta-depleted transplantation in children. Via MiXCR, TCRdb re-called the PCR reads, giving one row per CDR3 protein. Of about 400,000 distinct CDR3 sequences in the sample, roughly 13% were seen once. The sequenced sample was PBMCs, obtained from the stem cell graft. These receptors were taken from a human donor who donated a stem cell graft to a child with Fanconi anemia. CDR3s include the opening cysteine and the closing phenylalanine or tryptophan. The D gene is left open where the match is weak. Some rows mark clone size as missing; the rest say once, few, many or name a class of expanded clone.

J,D,size,V,CDR3
TRBJ1-1,NA,NA,TRBV19,CASKQGNTEAFF
TRBJ1-1,NA,NA,TRBV20-1,CSARRPGMNTEAFF
TRBJ2-2,NA,NA,TRBV7-3,CASRRGHRTGELFF
TRBJ1-1,TRBD1,many,TRBV12-3/TRBV12-4,CASSQQQGTEAFF
TRBJ2-1,NA,NA,TRBV5-6,CASSLARGWSYNEQFF
TRBJ2-2,NA,few,TRBV7-2,CASSLRVNTGELFF
TRBJ2-1,NA,many,TRBV5-1,CASSLVSLGNEQFF
TRBJ1-6,TRBD1,NA,TRBV13,CASSRGTGSSYNSPLHF
TRBJ2-2,TRBD2,few,TRBV7-7,CASSGASGSTGELFF
TRBJ2-2,TRBD1,many,TRBV5-1,CASSLLPGQGDTGELFF
TRBJ2-3,NA,many,TRBV7-7,CASSLGALGDTQYF